The entry below describes one T cell receptor (beta chain). The antigen remains undetermined. The record originates from a study of PD-1 blockade in mismatch repair-deficient tumors. Overall study findings and caveats: Tumor-resident clones, often absent from pretreatment blood, expanded after pembrolizumab and then contracted.

There are 16 residues in the CDR3. The germline CDR1 and CDR2 sequences are SGHNT and YYREEE (reference sequence). V shed 4 bases, J shed 0 bases, and the junction held 6 bases outside the gene matches. Some clones are missing from TCRdb's copy, which holds only in-frame ones; the method was immunoSEQ multiplex PCR. Of roughly 25,000 clones in the sample, around 80% are singletons; the top ten hold about 19%. The gene calls are TRBV5-4 and TRBJ1-3; 8 bases line up with TRBD1. The TCR originated in an adult with mismatch repair-deficient cancer. Here the sequenced sample was peripheral blood, taken 12 weeks after starting pembrolizumab. CDR3 region: CASSRDRSYSGNTIYF. The CDR3, as DNA: TGTGCCAGCAGCCGGGACAGGTCCTACTCTGGAAACACCATATATTTT. The full variable domain, with the rest looked up from reference TRBV5-4 and TRBJ1-3, is ETGVTQSPTHLIKTRGQQVTLRCSSQSGHNTVSWYQQALGQGPQFIFQYYREEENGRGNFPPRFSGLQFPNYSSELNVNALELDDSALYLCASSRDRSYSGNTIYFGEGSWLTVV.